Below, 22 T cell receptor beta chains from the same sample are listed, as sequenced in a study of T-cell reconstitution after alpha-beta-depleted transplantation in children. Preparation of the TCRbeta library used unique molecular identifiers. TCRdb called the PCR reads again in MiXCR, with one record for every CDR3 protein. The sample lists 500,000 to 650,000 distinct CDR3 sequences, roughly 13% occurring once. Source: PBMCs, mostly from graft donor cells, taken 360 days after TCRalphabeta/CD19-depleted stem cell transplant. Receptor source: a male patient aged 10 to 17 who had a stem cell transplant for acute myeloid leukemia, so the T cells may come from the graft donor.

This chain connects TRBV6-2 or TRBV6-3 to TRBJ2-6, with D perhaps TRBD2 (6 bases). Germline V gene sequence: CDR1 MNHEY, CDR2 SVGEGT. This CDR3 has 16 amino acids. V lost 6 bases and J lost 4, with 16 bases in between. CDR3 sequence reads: CASSAGRLSGANVLTF. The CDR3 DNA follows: TGTGCCAGCAGCGCAGGGAGGTTGTCCGGGGCCAACGTCCTGACTTTC.

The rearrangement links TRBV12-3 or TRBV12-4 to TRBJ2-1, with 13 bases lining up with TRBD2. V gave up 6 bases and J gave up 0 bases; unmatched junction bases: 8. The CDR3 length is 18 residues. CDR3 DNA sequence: TGTGCCAGCAGGGACGGGACTAGCGGGAAGAGCTCCTACAATGAGCAGTTCTTC. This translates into CASRDGTSGKSSYNEQFF.

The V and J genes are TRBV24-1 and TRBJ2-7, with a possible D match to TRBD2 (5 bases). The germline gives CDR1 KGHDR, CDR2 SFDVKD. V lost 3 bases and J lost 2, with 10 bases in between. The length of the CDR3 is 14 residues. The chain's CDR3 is CATSDGPGAYEQYF. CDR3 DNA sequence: TGTGCCACCAGTGATGGACCCGGGGCCTACGAGCAGTACTTC.

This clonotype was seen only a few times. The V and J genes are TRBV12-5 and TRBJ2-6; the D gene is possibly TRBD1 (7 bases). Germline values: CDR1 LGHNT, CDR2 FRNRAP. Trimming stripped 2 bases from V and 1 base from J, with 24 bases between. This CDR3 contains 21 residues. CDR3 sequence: CASGLSEQSHPGGSGANVLTF. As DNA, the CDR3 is TGTGCTAGTGGTTTGTCCGAGCAGAGTCACCCAGGGGGGTCTGGGGCCAACGTCCTGACTTTC.

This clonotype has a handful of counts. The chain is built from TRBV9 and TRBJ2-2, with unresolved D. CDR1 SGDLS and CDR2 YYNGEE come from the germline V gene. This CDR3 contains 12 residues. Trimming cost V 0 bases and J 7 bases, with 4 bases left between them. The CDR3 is CASSVDIGELFF. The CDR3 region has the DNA TGTGCCAGCAGCGTAGATATCGGGGAGCTGTTTTTT.

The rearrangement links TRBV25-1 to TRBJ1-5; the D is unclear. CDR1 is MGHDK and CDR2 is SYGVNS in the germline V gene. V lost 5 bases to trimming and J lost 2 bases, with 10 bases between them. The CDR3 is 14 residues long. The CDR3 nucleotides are TGTGCCAGCAGTCCGGCGTGGGGCAATCAGCCCCAGCATTTT. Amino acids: CASSPAWGNQPQHF.

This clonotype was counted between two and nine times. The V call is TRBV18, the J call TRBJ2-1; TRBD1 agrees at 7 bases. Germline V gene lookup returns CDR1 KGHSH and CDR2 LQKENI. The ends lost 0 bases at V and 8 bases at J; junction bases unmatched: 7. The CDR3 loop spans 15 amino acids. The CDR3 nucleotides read TGTGCCAGCTCACCACCGACAGGGTATAGCGATGAGCAGTTCTTC. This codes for CASSPPTGYSDEQFF.

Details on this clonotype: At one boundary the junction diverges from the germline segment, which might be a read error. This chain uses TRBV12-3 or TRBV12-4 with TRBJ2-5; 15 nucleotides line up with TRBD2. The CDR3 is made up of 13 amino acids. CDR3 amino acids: CASSSGLAGGLHF. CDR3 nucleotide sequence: TGTGCCAGCAGTTCAGGACTAGCGGGAGGGTTGCACTTC.

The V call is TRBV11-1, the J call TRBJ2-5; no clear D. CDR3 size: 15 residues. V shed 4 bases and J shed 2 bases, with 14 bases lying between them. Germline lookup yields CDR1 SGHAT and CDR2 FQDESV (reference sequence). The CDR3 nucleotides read TGTGCCAGCAGCTCCGGGCCTGTACTACAAGAGACCCAGTACTTC. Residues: CASSSGPVLQETQYF.

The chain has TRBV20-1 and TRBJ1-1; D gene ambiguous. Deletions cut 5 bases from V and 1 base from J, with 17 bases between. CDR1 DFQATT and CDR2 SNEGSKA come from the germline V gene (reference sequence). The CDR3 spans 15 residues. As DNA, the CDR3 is TGCAGTGCTCCCCTCTCGGGTTGGGGGAACACTGAAGCTTTCTTT. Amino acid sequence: CSAPLSGWGNTEAFF.

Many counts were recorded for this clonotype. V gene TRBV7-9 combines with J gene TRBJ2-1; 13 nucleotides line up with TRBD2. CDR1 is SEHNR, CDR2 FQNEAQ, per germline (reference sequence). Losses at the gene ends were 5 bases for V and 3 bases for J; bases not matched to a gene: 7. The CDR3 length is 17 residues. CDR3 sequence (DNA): TGTGCCAGCAGCACCGGACTAGCGGGAGTAGGCTACAATGAGCAGTTCTTC. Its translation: CASSTGLAGVGYNEQFF.

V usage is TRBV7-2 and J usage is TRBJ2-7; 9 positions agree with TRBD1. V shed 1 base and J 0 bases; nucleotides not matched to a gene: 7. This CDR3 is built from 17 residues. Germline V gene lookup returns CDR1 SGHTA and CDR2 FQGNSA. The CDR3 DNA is TGTGCCAGCAGCTTAGGGGTAGGGACAGGGAGCTCCTACGAGCAGTACTTC. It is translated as CASSLGVGTGSSYEQYF.

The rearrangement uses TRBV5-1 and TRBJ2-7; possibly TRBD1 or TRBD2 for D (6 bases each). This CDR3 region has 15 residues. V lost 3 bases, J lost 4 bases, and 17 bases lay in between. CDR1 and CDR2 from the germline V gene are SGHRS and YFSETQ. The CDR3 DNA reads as TGCGCCAGCAGCTGGGGGCCGGGGGACCTATACGAGCAGTACTTC. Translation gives CASSWGPGDLYEQYF.

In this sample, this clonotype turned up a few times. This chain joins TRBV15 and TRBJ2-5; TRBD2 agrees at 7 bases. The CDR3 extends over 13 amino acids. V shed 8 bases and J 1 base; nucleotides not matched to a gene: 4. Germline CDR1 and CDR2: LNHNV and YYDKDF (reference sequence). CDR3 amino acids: CATGEGIQETQYF. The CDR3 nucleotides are TGTGCCACCGGGGAGGGAATCCAAGAGACCCAGTACTTC.

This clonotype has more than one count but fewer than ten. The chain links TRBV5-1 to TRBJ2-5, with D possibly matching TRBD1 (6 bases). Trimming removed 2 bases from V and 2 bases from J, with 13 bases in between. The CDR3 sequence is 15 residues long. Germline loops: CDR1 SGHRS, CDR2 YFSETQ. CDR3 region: CASSFSGQTQETQYF. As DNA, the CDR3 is TGCGCCAGCAGCTTTTCCGGACAGACTCAAGAGACCCAGTACTTC.

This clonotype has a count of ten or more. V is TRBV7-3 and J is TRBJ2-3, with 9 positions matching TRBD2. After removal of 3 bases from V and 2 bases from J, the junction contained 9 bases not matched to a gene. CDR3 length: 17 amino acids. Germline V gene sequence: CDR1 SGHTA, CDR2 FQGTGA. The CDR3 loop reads CASSFRASGVFTDTQYF. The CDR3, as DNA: TGTGCCAGCAGCTTCCGAGCTAGCGGGGTGTTCACAGATACGCAGTATTTT.

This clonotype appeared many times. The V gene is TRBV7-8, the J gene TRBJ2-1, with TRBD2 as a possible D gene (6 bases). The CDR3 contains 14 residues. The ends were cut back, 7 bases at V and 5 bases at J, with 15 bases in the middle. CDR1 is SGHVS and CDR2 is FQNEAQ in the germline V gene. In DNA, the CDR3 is TGTGCCAGCAAGATCGTTGGCGGGAACAATGAGCAGTTCTTC. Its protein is CASKIVGGNNEQFF.

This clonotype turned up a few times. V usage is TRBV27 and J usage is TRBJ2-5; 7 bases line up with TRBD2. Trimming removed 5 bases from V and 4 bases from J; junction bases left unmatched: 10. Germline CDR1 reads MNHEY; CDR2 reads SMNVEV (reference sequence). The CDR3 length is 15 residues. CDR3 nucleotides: TGTGCCAGCAGTATGTTCGGCGGGAGTGTAGAGACCCAGTACTTC. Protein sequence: CASSMFGGSVETQYF.

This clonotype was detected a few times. The CDR3 DNA reads TGTGCCAGCATACAGGGGAACACCGGGGAGCTGTTTTTT. It codes for CASIQGNTGELFF. The chain combines TRBV28 with TRBJ2-2, with TRBD1 as a possible D gene (6 bases). The length of the CDR3 is 13 residues. The germline gives CDR1 MDHEN, CDR2 SYDVKM. Trimming took 7 bases from V and 1 from J, leaving 7 bases between them.

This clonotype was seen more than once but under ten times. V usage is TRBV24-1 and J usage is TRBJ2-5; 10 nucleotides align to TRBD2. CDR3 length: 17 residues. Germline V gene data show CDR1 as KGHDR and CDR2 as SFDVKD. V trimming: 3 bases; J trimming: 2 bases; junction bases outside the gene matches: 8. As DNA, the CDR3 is TGTGCCACCAGTGATGGTAGCGGGAGGCCCCGTCAAGAGACCCAGTACTTC. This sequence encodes CATSDGSGRPRQETQYF.

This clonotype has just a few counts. The DNA for the CDR3 is TGCAGCGCTTTCGGGACAGGGGACATCGAGCAGTACTTC. Translated: CSAFGTGDIEQYF. This chain links TRBV29-1 with TRBJ2-7, with TRBD1 matching 10 bases. This CDR3 has 13 amino acids. Trimming took 7 bases from V and 6 from J; bases not matched to a gene: 9. Per germline, CDR1 SQVTM and CDR2 ANQGSEA.

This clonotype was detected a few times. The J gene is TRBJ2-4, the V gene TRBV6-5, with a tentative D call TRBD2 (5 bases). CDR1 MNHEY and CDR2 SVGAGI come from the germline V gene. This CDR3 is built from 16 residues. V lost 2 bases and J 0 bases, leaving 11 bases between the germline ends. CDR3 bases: TGTGCCAGCAGTTACCGTCCGGGGTTAGCCAAAAACATTCAGTACTTC. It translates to CASSYRPGLAKNIQYF.